These 27 T cell receptor beta chains share one sample of origin, sequenced in a study of T cell responses to AZD1222 COVID-19 vaccine. Libraries were prepared by immunoSEQ multiplex PCR; TCRdb keeps only in-frame clonotypes and omits some of them. The sample lists some 99,000 clones; approximately 87% were seen once. Sequenced material: peripheral blood, taken 28 days after the second AZD1222 dose. The receptors originated from an adult who received the AZD1222 COVID-19 vaccine.

This sequence joins TRBV5-1 and TRBJ1-1; TRBD1 might be the D (5 bases). CDR3 length equals 16 residues. V gave up 0 bases and J gave up 1 base, with 13 bases separating them. The V gene's germline CDR1 is SGHRS and CDR2 YFSETQ. CDR3 sequence (DNA): TGCGCCAGCAGCTTGGTGGCAGGGTCCCCGAACACTGAAGCTTTCTTT. Protein sequence: CASSLVAGSPNTEAFF.

The V call is TRBV7-2, the J call TRBJ2-2; TRBD2 matches 12 bases. The CDR3 spans 17 residues. Germline CDR1 is SGHTA and CDR2 is FQGNSA. V was clipped by 1 base and J by 7 bases; unmatched bases: 7. CDR3 coding DNA: TGTGCCAGCAGCTTAGTGGCCCTAGCGGGAGGGGTCGGGGAGCTGTTTTTT. Residues: CASSLVALAGGVGELFF.

The J gene is TRBJ2-2, the V gene TRBV11-2; 8 bases are a match to TRBD1. With 1 base clipped from V and 6 bases from J, the junction kept 7 bases outside the gene matches. The germline gives CDR1 SGHAT, CDR2 FQNNGV. The CDR3 consists of 16 residues. This chain's CDR3 is CASSLGTGLRPGELFF. The CDR3 DNA sequence: TGTGCCAGCAGCTTAGGGACAGGGTTAAGACCCGGGGAGCTGTTTTTT.

Points on this clone: Other DNA variants within this sample encode the same CDR3. The chain has TRBV29-1 and TRBJ2-7; no clear D. Germline V gives CDR1 SQVTM, CDR2 ANQGSEA. The CDR3 spans 11 residues. V was shortened by 6 bases and J by 3 bases, with 9 bases between the two germline ends. The CDR3 DNA reads as TGCAGCGTGGGGAATGGCTACGAGCAGTACTTC. As protein: CSVGNGYEQYF.

V and J are TRBV18 and TRBJ1-1; no definite D call. Trimming shortened V by 2 bases and J by 6 bases, and 4 bases separated the two germline ends. CDR1 and CDR2 from the germline V gene are KGHSH and LQKENI. There are 11 residues in the CDR3. CDR3 DNA sequence: TGTGCCAGCTCACCATGGCCTGAAGCTTTCTTT. Amino acids: CASSPWPEAFF.

This rearrangement joins TRBV11-2 to TRBJ2-5; no definite D call. Germline V gene data show CDR1 as SGHAT and CDR2 as FQNNGV. The CDR3 contains 10 residues. V was clipped by 6 bases and J by 3 bases, with 2 bases between them. The CDR3 bases are TGTGCCAGCAGTGAAGAGACCCAGTACTTC. Its protein is CASSEETQYF.

Concerning this clone itself: This sample also contains other DNA sequences that code for the same CDR3. The rearrangement uses TRBV6-1 and TRBJ1-2; the D gene is possibly TRBD1 (5 bases). Trimming stripped 2 bases from V and 4 bases from J, with 11 bases between. CDR1 MNHNS and CDR2 SASEGT come from the germline V gene. The CDR3 runs to 14 residues. CDR3 bases: TGTGCCAGCAGTGAAACGACAGCATTCTATGGCTACACCTTC. Encoded protein: CASSETTAFYGYTF.

This clone was picked up one time. The J gene is TRBJ2-5, the V gene TRBV2; D not certain. V was trimmed by 4 bases and J by 7 bases, leaving 13 bases between them. The germline gives CDR1 SNHLY, CDR2 FYNNEI. This CDR3 contains 13 residues. CDR3 in DNA: TGTGCCAGCAGTGCGACAAAGATGAGGACCCAGTACTTC. It codes for CASSATKMRTQYF.

This chain uses TRBV5-1 with TRBJ2-3; 12 bases match TRBD2. With V trimmed by 0 bases and J by 1 base, 6 bases remained unmatched. Germline-derived CDR1 and CDR2 are SGHRS and YFSETQ. CDR3 length: 18 amino acids. CDR3 sequence: CASSLVSLAGGRTDTQYF. The CDR3 DNA follows: TGCGCCAGCAGCTTGGTCTCCCTAGCGGGGGGGCGCACAGATACGCAGTATTTT.

The V and J genes are TRBV27 and TRBJ1-3; D remains ambiguous. CDR3 length: 16 residues. CDR1 is MNHEY, CDR2 SMNVEV, per germline (reference sequence). Trimming stripped 5 bases from V and 0 bases from J, with 14 bases between. CDR3 protein: CASSPTSGYSGNTIYF. CDR3 DNA sequence: TGTGCCAGCAGTCCAACCTCGGGGTACTCTGGAAACACCATATATTTT.

V and J are TRBV4-3 and TRBJ2-7, with 7 bases matching TRBD1. Looked up from germline, CDR1 is LGHNA and CDR2 is YSLEER. J gave up 3 bases and V 1 base, and 15 bases lay outside the gene matches. This CDR3 comprises 18 residues. This CDR3 is CASSQAHFNLGGGYEQYF. CDR3 DNA: TGCGCCAGCAGCCAAGCCCATTTTAATTTAGGGGGCGGCTACGAGCAGTACTTC.

The J gene is TRBJ2-2, the V gene TRBV18; 7 nucleotides align to TRBD2. Germline CDR1 KGHSH, CDR2 LQKENI. The CDR3 is made up of 17 amino acids. V lost 3 bases and J lost 0; bases outside the gene matches: 7. The CDR3 loop is CASSPASSGTNTGELFF. The CDR3, as DNA: TGTGCCAGCTCACCGGCCTCTAGCGGTACGAACACCGGGGAGCTGTTTTTT.

The chain has TRBV6-5 and TRBJ1-1; maybe TRBD1 (6 bases). The CDR3 extends over 15 amino acids. V dropped 2 bases and J dropped 3 bases, with 13 bases sitting between them. Germline loops: CDR1 MNHEY, CDR2 SVGAGI. In nucleotides, the CDR3 is TGTGCCAGCAGTTACCCGCGGGACACTTACACTGAAGCTTTCTTT. This sequence encodes CASSYPRDTYTEAFF.

CDR3 nucleotide sequence: TGCGCCAGCAGCTTGTCCCAACAGGGACTTGAAGCTTTCTTT. Residues: CASSLSQQGLEAFF. The chain is built from TRBV5-1 and TRBJ1-1; D perhaps matches TRBD1 (6 bases). Per the germline V gene, CDR1 is SGHRS and CDR2 is YFSETQ. Trimming cost V 1 base and J 7 bases, with 14 bases left between them. The CDR3 length is 14 residues.

V gene TRBV5-4 combines with J gene TRBJ1-6; no clear D gene. The CDR3 extends over 14 amino acids. CDR1 SGHNT and CDR2 YYREEE come from the germline V gene (reference sequence). V was trimmed by 0 bases and J by 9 bases, leaving 10 bases between them. CDR3 DNA sequence: TGTGCCAGCAGCTTGGGGGGAGTGGGTTCACCCCTCCACTTT. Its protein is CASSLGGVGSPLHF.

V is TRBV18 and J is TRBJ2-1, with 7 bases aligning to TRBD1. Germline V gene sequence: CDR1 KGHSH, CDR2 LQKENI. The CDR3 loop spans 14 amino acids. J gave up 5 bases and V 4 bases, and 5 bases lay outside the gene matches. The CDR3 loop reads CASSRDSGNNEQFF. The DNA of the CDR3 is TGTGCCAGCTCACGGGACAGCGGTAACAATGAGCAGTTCTTC. Supplemented by reference TRBV18 and TRBJ2-1, the full variable domain reads NAGVMQNPRHLVRRRGQEARLRCSPMKGHSHVYWYRQLPEEGLKFMVYLQKENIIDESGMPKERFSAEFPKEGPSILRIQQVVRGDSAAYFCASSRDSGNNEQFFGPGTRLTVL.

Only a few counts were recorded for this clone. The chain has TRBV28 and TRBJ1-5, with a tentative D call TRBD1 (6 bases). Per the germline V gene, CDR1 is MDHEN and CDR2 is SYDVKM. CDR3 length equals 14 residues. Trimming removed 5 bases from V and 1 base from J, with 9 bases in between. DNA of the CDR3: TGTGCCAGCAGTCGGGACAACAGCAATCAGCCCCAGCATTTT. Translated, it gives CASSRDNSNQPQHF.

This clone came up once. The V gene is TRBV6-2 or TRBV6-3, the J gene TRBJ2-7, with 8 positions matching TRBD1. Trimming took 2 bases from V and 6 from J; bases not matched to a gene: 6. The germline CDR1 and CDR2 sequences are MNHEY and SVGEGT. The CDR3 is 14 residues long. The CDR3 loop is CASSYVTGEGEQYF. In DNA form, the CDR3 reads TGTGCCAGCAGTTACGTGACAGGGGAAGGCGAGCAGTACTTC.

The chain uses TRBV3-1 (or the pseudogene TRBV3-2) and TRBJ2-3, with D perhaps assigned TRBD1 or TRBD2 (5 bases each). V dropped 4 bases and J dropped 2 bases, with 13 bases sitting between them. Looked up from germline, CDR1 is LGHDT and CDR2 is YNNKEL (reference sequence). The CDR3 totals 15 residues. In DNA, the CDR3 is TGTGCCAGCAGCCGAGTCGGGACCCCCACAGATACGCAGTATTTT. Translated: CASSRVGTPTDTQYF.

This chain connects TRBV24-1 to TRBJ1-2; TRBD1 agrees at 12 bases. Trimming cost V 3 bases and J 7 bases; bases outside gene matches: 5. This CDR3 contains 15 residues. The V gene's germline CDR1 is KGHDR and CDR2 SFDVKD. The CDR3: CATSDPGDRGPGYTF. In nucleotides, the CDR3 is TGTGCCACCAGTGATCCTGGGGACAGGGGGCCTGGCTACACCTTC.

The J gene is TRBJ1-5, the V gene TRBV2; 7 bases fit TRBD1. The CDR3 runs to 13 residues. The ends lost 7 bases at V and 3 bases at J; junction bases unmatched: 3. The germline V gene has CDR1 SNHLY and CDR2 FYNNEI. The CDR3 region is CASTRGPNQPQHF. CDR3 coding DNA: TGTGCCAGCACGAGGGGGCCCAATCAGCCCCAGCATTTT.

This rearrangement joins TRBV9 to TRBJ1-4; TRBD1 might be the D (5 bases). In germline, CDR1 is SGDLS, CDR2 YYNGEE. Trimming pared 1 base from V and 3 bases from J, leaving 10 bases between. CDR3 size: 15 residues. CDR3 sequence (DNA): TGTGCCAGCAGCGTATTCCCAGGGTCTAATGAAAAACTGTTTTTT. This encodes CASSVFPGSNEKLFF. Combining the CDR3 with reference TRBV9 and TRBJ1-4 gives the whole variable domain DSGVTQTPKHLITATGQRVTLRCSPRSGDLSVYWYQQSLDQGLQFLIQYYNGEERAKGNILERFSAQQFPDLHSELNLSSLELGDSALYFCASSVFPGSNEKLFFGSGTQLSVL.

The V gene is TRBV11-3, the J gene TRBJ2-1, with TRBD1 matching over 9 bases. The germline V gene encodes CDR1 SGHNT and CDR2 YENEEA. This CDR3 comprises 18 residues. With V trimmed by 5 bases and J by 0 bases, 11 bases remained unmatched. The CDR3 sequence is CASSNPPGTGSSYNEQFF. DNA of the CDR3: TGTGCCAGCAGCAACCCACCCGGGACAGGGAGCTCCTACAATGAGCAGTTCTTC.

This chain uses TRBV27 with TRBJ2-1; possible D gene TRBD1, 6 bases. The V gene's germline CDR1 is MNHEY and CDR2 SMNVEV (reference sequence). The length of the CDR3 is 13 residues. Trimming shortened V by 6 bases and J by 11 bases, and 17 bases separated the two germline ends. CDR3 amino acids: CASRVDRLTQQFF. As DNA, the CDR3 is TGTGCCAGCAGAGTGGACAGACTCACTCAGCAGTTCTTC.

As to this clone: At the DNA level, this CDR3 is encoded by other sequences in the same sample as well. The chain links TRBV2 to TRBJ1-2, with D possibly matching TRBD1 (5 bases). This CDR3 contains 12 residues. V shed 2 bases and J shed 4 bases, with 5 bases lying between them. Germline CDR1 is SNHLY and CDR2 is FYNNEI. Here the CDR3 DNA reads TGTGCCAGCAGTGAACAGGGCTATGGCTACACCTTC. Translated: CASSEQGYGYTF.

V and J are TRBV6-1 and TRBJ1-3; 8 positions agree with TRBD1. Germline V gives CDR1 MNHNS, CDR2 SASEGT. This CDR3 is built from 16 residues. Trimming took 2 bases from V and 4 from J; bases not matched to a gene: 7. The CDR3 is CASSERWTGIGNTIYF. DNA of the CDR3: TGTGCCAGCAGTGAAAGGTGGACAGGGATCGGAAACACCATATATTTT.

The CDR3 region is CASSSRIGETQYF. CDR3 in DNA: TGTGCCAGCAGCTCGCGCATTGGAGAGACCCAGTACTTC. The chain employs TRBV7-2 and TRBJ2-5, with D uncertain. Looked up from germline, CDR1 is SGHTA and CDR2 is FQGNSA. The CDR3 is made up of 13 amino acids. V lost 4 bases, J lost 4 bases, and 10 bases lay in between.